This T cell receptor beta chain was documented in a study of early T cells in non-severe SARS-CoV-2 infection. V was trimmed by 5 bases and J by 5 bases, leaving 6 bases between them. The CDR3 is 12 residues long. Germline loops: CDR1 SGHTA, CDR2 FQGNSA. Each CDR3 protein gets one entry after TCRdb re-called the 5' RACE reads with MiXCR. The table shows nearly 95,000 distinct CDR3 sequences, with roughly 17% occurring only once. Sequences were derived from whole blood, sampled at baseline. This receptor was obtained from an adult who was a healthcare worker with PCR-confirmed SARS-CoV-2 infection or an uninfected control (not recorded which). The chain is built from TRBV7-2 and TRBJ2-2; D not resolved. Written as DNA, the CDR3 is TGTGCCAGCAGCCAACGTACCGGGGAGCTGTTTTTT. It encodes CASSQRTGELFF.